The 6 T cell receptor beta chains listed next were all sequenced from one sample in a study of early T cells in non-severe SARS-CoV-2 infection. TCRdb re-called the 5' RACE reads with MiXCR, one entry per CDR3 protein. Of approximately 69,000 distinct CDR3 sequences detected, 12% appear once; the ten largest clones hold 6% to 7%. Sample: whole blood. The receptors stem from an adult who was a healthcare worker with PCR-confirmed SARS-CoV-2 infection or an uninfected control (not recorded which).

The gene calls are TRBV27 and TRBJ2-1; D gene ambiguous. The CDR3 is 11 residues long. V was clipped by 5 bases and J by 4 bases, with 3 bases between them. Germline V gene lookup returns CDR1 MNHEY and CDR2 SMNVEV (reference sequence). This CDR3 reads CASSRYNEQFF. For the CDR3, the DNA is TGTGCCAGCAGTCGTTACAATGAGCAGTTCTTC.

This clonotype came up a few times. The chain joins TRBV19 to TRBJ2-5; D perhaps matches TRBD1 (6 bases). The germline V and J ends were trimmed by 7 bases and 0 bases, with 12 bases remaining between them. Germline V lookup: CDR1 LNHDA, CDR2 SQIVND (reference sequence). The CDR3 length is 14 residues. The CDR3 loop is CASKQTGYQETQYF. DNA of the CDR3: TGTGCCAGTAAACAAACAGGGTACCAAGAGACCCAGTACTTC.

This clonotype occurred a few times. In DNA, the CDR3 is TGTGCCAGCAACCCCAGGGGCCATAATGAAAAACTGTTTTTT. The encoded protein is CASNPRGHNEKLFF. The chain uses TRBV7-8 and TRBJ1-4; perhaps TRBD1 as D (6 bases). The CDR3 is 14 residues long. With 7 bases removed from V and 4 bases from J, the gap between germline ends came to 13 bases. From germline, CDR1 is SGHVS and CDR2 FQNEAQ.

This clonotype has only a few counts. In nucleotides, the CDR3 is TGTGCCAGCAGTTTTCGGAGCCCTAGCTCCTACAATGAGCAGTTCTTC. Translation gives CASSFRSPSSYNEQFF. This chain links TRBV12-3 or TRBV12-4 with TRBJ2-1, with D hard to call. This CDR3 has 16 amino acids. Trimming took off 3 bases at V and 0 bases at J, with 12 bases between the two ends.

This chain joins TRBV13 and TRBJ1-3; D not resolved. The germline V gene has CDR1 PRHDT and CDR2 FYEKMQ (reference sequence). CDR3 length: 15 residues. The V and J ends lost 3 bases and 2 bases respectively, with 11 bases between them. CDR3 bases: TGTGCCAGCAGCTTTCAGAGGGTGACTGGAAACACCATATATTTT. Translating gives CASSFQRVTGNTIYF.

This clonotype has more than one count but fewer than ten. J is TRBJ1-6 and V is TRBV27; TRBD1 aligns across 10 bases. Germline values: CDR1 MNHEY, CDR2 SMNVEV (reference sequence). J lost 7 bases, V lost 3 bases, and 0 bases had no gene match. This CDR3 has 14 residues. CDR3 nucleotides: TGTGCCAGCAGTTTGGACAGGGGGAATTCACCCCTCCACTTT. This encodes CASSLDRGNSPLHF.